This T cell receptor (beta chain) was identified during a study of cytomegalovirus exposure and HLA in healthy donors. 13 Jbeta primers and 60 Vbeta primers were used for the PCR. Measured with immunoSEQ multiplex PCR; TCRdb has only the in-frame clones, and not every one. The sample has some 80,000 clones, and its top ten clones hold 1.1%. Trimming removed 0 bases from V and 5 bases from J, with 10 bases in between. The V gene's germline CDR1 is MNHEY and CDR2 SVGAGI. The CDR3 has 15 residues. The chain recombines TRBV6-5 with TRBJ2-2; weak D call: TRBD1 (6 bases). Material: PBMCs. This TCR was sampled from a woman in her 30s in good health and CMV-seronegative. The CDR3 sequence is CASSYSGTPTGELFF. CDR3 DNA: TGTGCCAGCAGTTACTCGGGGACACCGACCGGGGAGCTGTTTTTT.